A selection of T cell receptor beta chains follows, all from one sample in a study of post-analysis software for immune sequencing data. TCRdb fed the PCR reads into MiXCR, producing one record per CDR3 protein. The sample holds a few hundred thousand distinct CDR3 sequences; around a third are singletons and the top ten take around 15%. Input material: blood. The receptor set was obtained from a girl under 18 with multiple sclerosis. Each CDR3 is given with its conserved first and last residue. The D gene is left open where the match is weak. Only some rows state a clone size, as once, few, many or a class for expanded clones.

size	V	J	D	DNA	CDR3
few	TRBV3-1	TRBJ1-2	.	TGTGCCAGCAGCCAACCCGGGGCCAATGGCTACACCTTC	CASSQPGANGYTF
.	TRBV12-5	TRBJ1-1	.	TGTGCTAGTGGTTTGGCAAGCTACGGGTTGAACACTGAAGCTTTCTTT	CASGLASYGLNTEAFF
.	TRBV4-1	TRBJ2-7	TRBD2	TGCGCCAGCAGCCAAGAGCCCCTAGCGGGGGTAAGCTACGAGCAGTACTTC	CASSQEPLAGVSYEQYF
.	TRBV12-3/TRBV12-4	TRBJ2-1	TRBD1	TGTGCCAGCAGTTCCCCGGGACAGGGGACCTCCTACAATGAGCAGTTCTTC	CASSSPGQGTSYNEQFF
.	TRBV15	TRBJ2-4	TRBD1	TGTGCCACCAGCAGAGAAACAGGGGGCCTGGGAGCCAAAAACATTCAGTACTTC	CATSRETGGLGAKNIQYF
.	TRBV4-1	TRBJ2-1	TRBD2	TGCGCCAGCAGCCACTCGCCCGGACTAGGGCGAAATGAGCAGTTCTTC	CASSHSPGLGRNEQFF
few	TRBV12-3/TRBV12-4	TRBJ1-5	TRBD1	TGTGCCAGCAGCTCCAACAACAGGGGGTCTCAGCCCCAGCATTTT	CASSSNNRGSQPQHF
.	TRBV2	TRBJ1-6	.	TGTGCCAGCAGTGGTGGCGGACTTATAGGTTCACCCCTCCACTTT	CASSGGGLIGSPLHF
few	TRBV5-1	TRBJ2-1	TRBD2	TGCGCCAGCAATGACGAGCGGGGGGGCCTAGGTGAGCAGTTCTTC	CASNDERGGLGEQFF
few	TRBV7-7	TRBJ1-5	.	TGTGCTAGCAGCTTAGTTAAGGAATCGCAGCCCCAGCATTTT	CASSLVKESQPQHF
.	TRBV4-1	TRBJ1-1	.	TGCGCCAGCAGCCAAGGGGTGGTAGGCACTGAAGCTTTCTTT	CASSQGVVGTEAFF
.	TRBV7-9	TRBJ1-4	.	TGTGCCAGCAGCTTGGGTAGGGCCGCTAATGAAAAACTGTTTTTT	CASSLGRAANEKLFF
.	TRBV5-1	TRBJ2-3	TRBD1	TGCGCCAGCAGCTCGGACAGGGCCACAGATACGCAGTATTTT	CASSSDRATDTQYF
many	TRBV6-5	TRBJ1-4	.	TGTGCCAGCAGTCGGACCGGACTTAGGGAACTGTTTTTT	CASSRTGLRELFF
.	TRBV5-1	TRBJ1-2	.	TGCGCCAGCAGCTACCGGGCCTCCTATGAATATGGCTACACCTTC	CASSYRASYEYGYTF
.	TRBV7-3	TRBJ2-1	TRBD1	TGTGCCAGCAGCTTCGACAGGGGGCCCTACAATGAGCAGTTCTTC	CASSFDRGPYNEQFF
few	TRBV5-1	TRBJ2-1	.	TGCGCCAGCAGCGAGGTGACTCCACGGAGCAATGAGCAGTTCTTC	CASSEVTPRSNEQFF
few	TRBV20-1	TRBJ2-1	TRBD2	TGCAGTGCTAGAGAGGGGATGGGACTAGCGGGGGGGCAGTCCTACAATGAGCAGTTCTTC	CSAREGMGLAGGQSYNEQFF
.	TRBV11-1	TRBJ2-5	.	TGTGCCAGCAGCGAATGGCGGACAGAAGAGACCCAGTACTTC	CASSEWRTEETQYF
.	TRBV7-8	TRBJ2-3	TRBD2	TGTGCCAGCAACTCGGGACTAGCGGTGAACACAGATACGCAGTATTTT	CASNSGLAVNTDTQYF
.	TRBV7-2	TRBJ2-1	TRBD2	TGTGCCAGCAGCTGGGACTACTCCTACAATGAGCAGTTCTTC	CASSWDYSYNEQFF
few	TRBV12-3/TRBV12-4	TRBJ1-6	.	TGTGCCAGCAGCAAGTCGACAGAGACAAATTCACCCCTCCACTTT	CASSKSTETNSPLHF
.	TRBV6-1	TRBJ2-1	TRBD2	TGTGCCAGCAGTGAGGAGTTTGGACTAGCCAGTACTAATGAGCAGTTCTTC	CASSEEFGLASTNEQFF
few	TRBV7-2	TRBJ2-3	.	TGTGCCAGCAGCTTGGGGGCATCAGATACGCAGTATTTT	CASSLGASDTQYF
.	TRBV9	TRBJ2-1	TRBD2	TGTGCCAGCAGCGTAGATAGGCTAGCGGGATGGGAAGAGCAGTTCTTC	CASSVDRLAGWEEQFF
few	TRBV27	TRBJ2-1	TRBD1	TGTGCCAGCAGTCTCGGACAGGGGGGGTACGATGAGCAGTTCTTC	CASSLGQGGYDEQFF